Shown below are 10 T cell receptor beta chains from a single sample sequenced in a study of cytomegalovirus exposure and HLA in healthy donors. The method was immunoSEQ multiplex PCR; TCRdb's version includes in-frame clones alone and lacks a portion of them. Here the sample spans 97,000 or so clones, roughly 89% being singletons. Sequenced: PBMCs. The origin of the receptors is a woman in her twenties or thirties in good health and CMV-seronegative.

This chain uses TRBV2 with TRBJ2-5, with D perhaps matching TRBD2 (6 bases). This CDR3 contains 16 residues. In germline, CDR1 is SNHLY, CDR2 FYNNEI. V lost 6 bases to trimming and J lost 2 bases, with 19 bases between them. CDR3 loop: CASRRTYLDYQETQYF. CDR3 sequence (DNA): TGTGCCAGCAGACGCACGTACTTGGACTATCAAGAGACCCAGTACTTC.

The J gene is TRBJ1-4, the V gene TRBV6-5; D is unclear. Trimming shortened V by 0 bases and J by 0 bases, and 8 bases separated the two germline ends. This CDR3 is built from 16 residues. The germline gives CDR1 MNHEY, CDR2 SVGAGI. CDR3 nucleotide sequence: TGTGCCAGCAGTTACTCGGGCAGTTCAACTAATGAAAAACTGTTTTTT. Translation: CASSYSGSSTNEKLFF.

The chain links TRBV7-6 to TRBJ2-7; D gene unclear. With 5 bases removed from V and 7 bases from J, the gap between germline ends came to 15 bases. The CDR3 is 13 amino acids. The germline CDR1 and CDR2 sequences are SGHVS and FNYEAQ. DNA for the CDR3: TGTGCCAGCAGCACTAACCAGATGGGTGAGCAGTACTTC. Translation gives CASSTNQMGEQYF.

This rearrangement joins TRBV11-2 to TRBJ2-7, with no clear D. Germline CDR1 reads SGHAT; CDR2 reads FQNNGV. The V end was cut by 1 base, the J end by 6 bases, with 7 bases between. The CDR3 extends over 12 amino acids. CDR3 coding DNA: TGTGCCAGCAGCTTAGGTCGGGTCGAGCAGTACTTC. It specifies CASSLGRVEQYF. Looking up the rest from reference TRBV11-2 and TRBJ2-7 gives the full variable domain: EAGVAQSPRYKIIEKRQSVAFWCNPISGHATLYWYQQILGQGPKLLIQFQNNGVVDDSQLPKDRFSAERLKGVDSTLKIQPAKLEDSAVYLCASSLGRVEQYFGPGTRLTVT.

The chain combines TRBV5-4 with TRBJ2-7, with D possibly being TRBD2 (7 bases). Germline values: CDR1 SGHNT, CDR2 YYREEE (reference sequence). The CDR3 covers 13 residues. Trimming pared 5 bases from V and 5 bases from J, leaving 14 bases between. In DNA form, the CDR3 reads TGTGCCAGCAGGGGAGGGGGGGAACACGAGCAGTACTTC. It is translated as CASRGGGEHEQYF.

V is TRBV7-3 and J is TRBJ2-1; D call uncertain. CDR1 and CDR2 (germline): SGHTA, FQGTGA. Trimming took 5 bases from V and 7 from J, leaving 18 bases between them. This CDR3 is built from 15 residues. The CDR3 coding sequence is TGTGCCAGCAGCCCCCTTGAGTCCCCCTCAAATGAGCAGTTCTTC. It encodes CASSPLESPSNEQFF.

The chain carries TRBV13 and TRBJ2-1; D perhaps matches TRBD2 (6 bases). The CDR3 has 16 amino acids. The germline V and J ends were trimmed by 3 bases and 0 bases, with 12 bases remaining between them. Germline V gene sequence: CDR1 PRHDT, CDR2 FYEKMQ (reference sequence). CDR3 sequence: CASSFGGASSYNEQFF. CDR3 sequence (DNA): TGTGCCAGCAGCTTCGGCGGGGCGAGCTCCTACAATGAGCAGTTCTTC.

The chain carries TRBV27 and TRBJ2-7; D is perhaps TRBD1 (6 bases). V lost 6 bases and J lost 9, with 18 bases in between. The germline CDR1 and CDR2 sequences are MNHEY and SMNVEV (reference sequence). The CDR3 totals 13 residues. In DNA form, the CDR3 reads TGTGCCAGCAGCACCTCCAGGGGATTAAGGCAGTACTTC. Translating gives CASSTSRGLRQYF.

The rearrangement uses TRBV18 and TRBJ1-2; D is uncertain. V gave up 3 bases and J gave up 3 bases, with 8 bases separating them. CDR1 and CDR2 (germline): KGHSH, LQKENI. This CDR3 is built from 13 residues. The CDR3 DNA is TGTGCCAGCTCACCGCTAGAGGACTATGGCTACACCTTC. The encoded protein is CASSPLEDYGYTF. The full variable domain, its missing parts supplied by reference TRBV18 and TRBJ1-2, is NAGVMQNPRHLVRRRGQEARLRCSPMKGHSHVYWYRQLPEEGLKFMVYLQKENIIDESGMPKERFSAEFPKEGPSILRIQQVVRGDSAAYFCASSPLEDYGYTFGSGTRLTVV.

This clone has a handful of counts. The chain is built from TRBV7-3 and TRBJ2-5, with D maybe TRBD2 (6 bases). Germline V lookup: CDR1 SGHTA, CDR2 FQGTGA. CDR3 length equals 13 residues. With 6 bases removed from V and 7 bases from J, the gap between germline ends came to 15 bases. As DNA, the CDR3 is TGTGCCAGCAGTTATGGGACTGCGGGGACCCAGTACTTC. Its translation is CASSYGTAGTQYF. Looking up the rest from reference TRBV7-3 and TRBJ2-5 gives the full variable domain: GAGVSQTPSNKVTEKGKYVELRCDPISGHTALYWYRQSLGQGPEFLIYFQGTGAADDSGLPNDRFFAVRPEGSVSTLKIQRTERGDSAVYLCASSYGTAGTQYFGPGTRLLVL.